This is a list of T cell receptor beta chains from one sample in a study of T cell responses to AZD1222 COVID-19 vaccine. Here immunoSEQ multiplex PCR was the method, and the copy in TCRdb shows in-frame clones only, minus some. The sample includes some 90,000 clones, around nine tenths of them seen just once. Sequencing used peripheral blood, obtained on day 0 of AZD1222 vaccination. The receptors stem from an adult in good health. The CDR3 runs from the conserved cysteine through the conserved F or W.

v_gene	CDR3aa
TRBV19	CASSIAAAVPNTEAFF
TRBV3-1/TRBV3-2	CASREQPNTEAFF
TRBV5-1	CASSLDRVNGYTF
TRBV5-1	CASSPFYLGGGSGNTIYF
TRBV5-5	CASSLADIAETQYF
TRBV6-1	CASSEVRSRVFVNEQYF
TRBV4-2	CASNLPTGKVNEKLFF
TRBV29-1	CSVEGLAENIQYF
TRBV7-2	CASSSFRDRVDGYTF
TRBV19	CASSTRGWSGDEQYF
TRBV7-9	CASSLERGGYTF
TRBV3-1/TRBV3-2	CASSPFGLYGYTF
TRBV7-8	CASSLVGVGLALGRGQFF
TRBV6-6	CASTILASTDTQYF
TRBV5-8	CASSLTGSGNSPLHF
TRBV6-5	CASTADSLNTEAFF
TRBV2	CASSVQGQSTDTQYF
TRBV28	CAITTGDRQPQHF
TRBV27	CASSIPSSYNEQFF
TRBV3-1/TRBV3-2	CASSPRPDRAGEQYF
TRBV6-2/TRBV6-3	CASSLGQTGNQPQHF
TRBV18	CASSPRDRAGETQYF
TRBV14	CASSQGVGRTEAFF
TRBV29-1	CSVNRLMNTEAFF
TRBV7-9	CASSPVGPAEEKLFF
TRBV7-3	CASSSGVLSRQETQYF
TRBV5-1	CASSSPPFSLNYNEQFF
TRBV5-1	CASSFLQGEGLEAFF
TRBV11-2	CASSLSNTGELFF